This T cell receptor (beta chain) is drawn from a study of cytomegalovirus exposure and HLA in healthy donors. Study-wide points: Follow-up analysis later connected one missense variant in DCLRE1C with trimming of TCR beta V- and J-genes. TCR beta sequences reportedly predicted most subjects' HLA-A and HLA-B alleles accurately.

The PCR ran on 60 Vbeta and 13 Jbeta primers. The repertoire was sequenced with immunoSEQ multiplex PCR; TCRdb's copy has only in-frame clones and lacks some. The profile shows about 210,000 clones, around 75% of them singletons. With respect to this clone: Its antigen remains unknown.

Per germline, CDR1 SGHRS and CDR2 YFSETQ. Trimming took 0 bases from V and 4 from J; bases not matched to a gene: 2. This CDR3 has 15 residues. The chain joins TRBV5-1 to TRBJ2-7, with 12 bases lining up with TRBD2. The source of this sequence is a male donor in good health and CMV-seropositive. Sequenced: PBMCs. The CDR3 bases are TGCGCCAGCAGCTTGGGGACTAGCGGGGAATACGAGCAGTACTTC. The encoded protein is CASSLGTSGEYEQYF.